This T cell receptor beta chain was found in a study of OX40 agonist ivuxolimab in advanced cancers. Study in general: Across the patients, intravenous ivuxolimab was delivered every 2 weeks at 0.01 to 10 mg/kg. Patients receiving dose escalation had hepatocellular carcinoma, melanoma, renal cell or head and neck cancer. Study-level findings and limits: With doses of 0.1 to 3.0 mg/kg, CD4+ and CD8+ blood T cells had undergone clonal expansion by week 6.

TCRdb's copy holds only in-frame clones and misses some; the assay was immunoSEQ multiplex PCR. The repertoire holds approximately 70,000 clones, with 70% to 90% as singletons. Concerning this clone itself: Its antigen is undetermined.

In germline, CDR1 is SGHNT, CDR2 YYREEE (reference sequence). The CDR3 has 14 amino acids. With V trimmed by 4 bases and J by 5 bases, 6 bases remained unmatched. The chain has TRBV5-4 and TRBJ2-5; TRBD1 matches 9 bases. The TCR was taken from an adult with an advanced solid tumor such as melanoma, head and neck, liver or kidney cancer. The sequences come from CD4+ or CD8+ T cells sorted from blood, collected in a trial of the OX40 agonist ivuxolimab. CDR3 coding DNA: TGTGCCAGCAGCCGAGCGACAGGGGGGGAGACCCAGTACTTC. It specifies CASSRATGGETQYF.